One and the same sample provided the 22 T cell receptor beta chains below, sequenced in a study of T cell repertoires in cytomegalovirus infection. TCRdb re-called the reads with MiXCR, one entry per CDR3 protein. The data hold about 460,000 distinct CDR3 sequences, with over 9% observed a single time. The sequencing input was PBMCs. The receptors derive from a human donor in good health (CMV status not recorded). Some clones in this sample may be carry-over from other donors' samples.

This clonotype was seen only a few times. This chain uses TRBV29-1 with TRBJ1-4; no clear D gene. Between the trimmed V and J ends, which lost 6 bases and 8 bases, there was a span of 7 bases. CDR1 and CDR2 (germline): SQVTM, ANQGSEA. The CDR3 has 10 amino acids. The CDR3 DNA reads TGCAGCGTGTTAAGGGAAAAACTGTTTTTT. The encoded protein is CSVLREKLFF.

This clonotype was counted ten times or more. This chain uses TRBV5-6 with TRBJ1-2, with a tentative D call TRBD1 (6 bases). Germline loops: CDR1 SGHDT, CDR2 YYEEEE. Trimming took off 0 bases at V and 3 bases at J, with 12 bases between the two ends. The CDR3 is made up of 15 amino acids. For the CDR3, the DNA is TGTGCCAGCAGCTTGGTCGGGGCAGGGGACTATGGCTACACCTTC. It translates to CASSLVGAGDYGYTF.

The V and J genes are TRBV5-1 and TRBJ1-2, with no clear D. Germline values: CDR1 SGHRS, CDR2 YFSETQ. The CDR3 length is 16 residues. Trimming stripped 0 bases from V and 3 bases from J, with 15 bases between. The CDR3 spells CASSLGGTALDYGYTF. CDR3 bases: TGCGCCAGCAGCTTGGGAGGTACAGCTTTAGACTATGGCTACACCTTC.

This clonotype was observed at least ten times. The chain recombines TRBV14 with TRBJ1-6; D remains ambiguous. The CDR3 spans 13 residues. V lost 1 base and J 6 bases, leaving 4 bases between the germline ends. Per germline, CDR1 SGHDN and CDR2 FVKESK. The CDR3 sequence: CASSQVFNSPLHF. In DNA, the CDR3 is TGTGCCAGCAGCCAAGTGTTTAATTCACCCCTCCACTTT.

This rearrangement joins TRBV19 to TRBJ1-2; no reliable D call. The V gene's germline CDR1 is LNHDA and CDR2 SQIVND (reference sequence). CDR3 length: 15 amino acids. V was trimmed by 1 base and J by 4 bases, leaving 13 bases between them. The CDR3 reads CASSIAAPGGYGYTF. CDR3 nucleotides: TGTGCCAGTAGTATAGCGGCTCCCGGCGGCTATGGCTACACCTTC. The full variable domain, completed using reference TRBV19 and TRBJ1-2, is DGGITQSPKYLFRKEGQNVTLSCEQNLNHDAMYWYRQDPGQGLRLIYYSQIVNDFQKGDIAEGYSVSREKKESFPLTVTSAQKNPTAFYLCASSIAAPGGYGYTFGSGTRLTVV.

This clonotype has at least ten counts. The V and J genes are TRBV7-2 and TRBJ2-7; 14 bases match TRBD2. CDR1 is SGHTA, CDR2 FQGNSA, per germline. V lost 5 bases, J lost 4 bases, and 13 bases stayed unmatched. The CDR3 is made up of 18 amino acids. The CDR3 DNA is TGTGCCAGCAGCCCCTCGCGGGGGACTAGCGGGAGAAGGTACGAGCAGTACTTC. Encoded protein: CASSPSRGTSGRRYEQYF.

This clonotype was counted at least ten times. The chain couples TRBV6-1 to TRBJ1-1; the match to TRBD1 covers 10 bases. This CDR3 has 13 residues. The germline V gene has CDR1 MNHNS and CDR2 SASEGT. V was clipped by 6 bases and J by 6 bases; unmatched bases: 4. Here the CDR3 reads CASRGTGDAEAFF. Here the CDR3 DNA reads TGTGCCAGCAGAGGGACAGGGGACGCTGAAGCTTTCTTT.

This chain uses TRBV20-1 with TRBJ1-5; D perhaps matches TRBD1 (5 bases). Trimming shortened V by 3 bases and J by 5 bases, and 17 bases separated the two germline ends. CDR3 size: 15 residues. Germline V gene data show CDR1 as DFQATT and CDR2 as SNEGSKA (reference sequence). The CDR3 region is CSASGHLMVDQPQHF. CDR3 coding DNA: TGCAGTGCTAGTGGACACCTAATGGTAGATCAGCCCCAGCATTTT.

This clonotype was observed at least ten times. The chain uses TRBV7-3 and TRBJ2-3; 8 bases match TRBD1. With 3 bases clipped from V and 2 bases from J, the junction kept 4 bases outside the gene matches. The CDR3 is 15 residues long. Germline values: CDR1 SGHTA, CDR2 FQGTGA. The CDR3 coding sequence is TGTGCCAGCAGCTTGACAGGGGTCACCACAGATACGCAGTATTTT. Translated: CASSLTGVTTDTQYF.

V usage is TRBV5-5 and J usage is TRBJ2-1, with a weak D call TRBD1 (6 bases). The CDR3 spans 15 residues. CDR1 SGHKS and CDR2 YYEKEE come from the germline V gene (reference sequence). Trimming took 0 bases from V and 4 from J, leaving 11 bases between them. CDR3 loop: CASSLGAQGYNEQFF. The CDR3 nucleotides read TGTGCCAGCAGCTTGGGGGCACAGGGATACAATGAGCAGTTCTTC.

This clonotype was counted only a few times. The chain has TRBV11-2 and TRBJ2-2; no definite D call. Germline assignment: CDR1 SGHAT and CDR2 FQNNGV. CDR3 length equals 13 residues. V lost 3 bases, J lost 9 bases, and 11 bases lay in between. CDR3 sequence (DNA): TGTGCCAGCAGCTTGCGTAAAGACCGGGAGCTGTTTTTT. It is translated as CASSLRKDRELFF.

About this clonotype itself: Germline is not matched at one junction end, which may reflect a read error. The J gene is TRBJ2-2, the V gene TRBV12-3 or TRBV12-4; possible D gene TRBD1, 6 bases. CDR3 size: 14 residues. The CDR3 region has the DNA TGTGCCAGCAGTCCCGACAGGAACGCCGGGGAGCTGTTTTTT. Its protein product is CASSPDRNAGELFF.

V gene TRBV5-1 combines with J gene TRBJ1-6, with TRBD1 as a possible D gene (5 bases). Trimming removed 7 bases from V and 7 bases from J, with 15 bases in between. This CDR3 is built from 14 residues. Looked up from germline, CDR1 is SGHRS and CDR2 is YFSETQ. The CDR3 sequence: CASGIQGPNSPLHF. CDR3 DNA: TGCGCCAGCGGAATTCAGGGACCCAATTCACCCCTCCACTTT.

This clonotype has a single count. The V and J genes are TRBV7-2 and TRBJ1-1, with D unclear. The V gene lost 6 bases and the J gene lost 11 bases, with 19 bases spanning the gap. The CDR3 runs 13 residues. Germline V gene lookup returns CDR1 SGHTA and CDR2 FQGNSA. CDR3 coding DNA: TGTGCCAGCAGGCTGCGGGGATCGGTAGCCGCTTTCTTT. Protein: CASRLRGSVAAFF.

The table lists this clonotype with many counts. This sequence joins TRBV5-1 and TRBJ1-1; 12 nucleotides match TRBD1. This CDR3 is 17 amino acids long. V gave up 3 bases and J gave up 0 bases; unmatched junction bases: 6. Germline V gene lookup returns CDR1 SGHRS and CDR2 YFSETQ. The CDR3 DNA reads as TGCGCCAGCAGCTCCCGGGACAGGGGGCCTTTGAACACTGAAGCTTTCTTT. Translating gives CASSSRDRGPLNTEAFF. Combining the CDR3 with reference TRBV5-1 and TRBJ1-1 gives the whole variable domain KAGVTQTPRYLIKTRGQQVTLSCSPISGHRSVSWYQQTPGQGLQFLFEYFSETQRNKGNFPGRFSGRQFSNSRSEMNVSTLELGDSALYLCASSSRDRGPLNTEAFFGQGTRLTVV.

The chain uses TRBV7-3 and TRBJ2-2; TRBD2 agrees at 8 bases. Losses at the gene ends were 6 bases for V and 0 bases for J; bases not matched to a gene: 6. Germline lookup yields CDR1 SGHTA and CDR2 FQGTGA. This CDR3 region has 16 residues. The CDR3 DNA sequence: TGTGCCAGCAGAGTTAGCGGGGCCGCGAACACCGGGGAGCTGTTTTTT. It translates to CASRVSGAANTGELFF.

This clonotype has a count of ten or more. V usage is TRBV7-6 and J usage is TRBJ1-5; D gene uncertain. V was trimmed by 9 bases and J by 13 bases, leaving 19 bases between them. Germline-derived CDR1 and CDR2 are SGHVS and FNYEAQ. The CDR3 has 12 residues. The CDR3 DNA reads TGTGCCAGGGGGATCGATGGTTTACGACAGCATTTT. This translates into CARGIDGLRQHF.

This clonotype appeared many times. The chain couples TRBV5-1 to TRBJ2-1; possibly TRBD2 for D (6 bases). The germline V and J ends were trimmed by 0 bases and 4 bases, with 8 bases remaining between them. The germline CDR1 and CDR2 sequences are SGHRS and YFSETQ. The CDR3 contains 14 residues. CDR3 bases: TGCGCCAGCAGCTTGGTCGGGGGTTACAATGAGCAGTTCTTC. Its protein is CASSLVGGYNEQFF.

This clonotype was detected ten times or more. This sequence joins TRBV7-3 and TRBJ2-1; TRBD1 might be the D (5 bases). The V end was cut by 2 bases, the J end by 5 bases, with 13 bases between. This CDR3 is built from 15 residues. Germline CDR1 SGHTA, CDR2 FQGTGA. CDR3 amino acids: CASSLGQGYHNEQFF. CDR3 coding DNA: TGTGCCAGCAGCTTAGGCCAGGGCTACCACAATGAGCAGTTCTTC.

This clonotype was found many times. The chain's CDR3 is CASGSGPNQETQYF. The DNA of the CDR3 is TGTGCCAGCGGTAGTGGACCTAATCAAGAGACCCAGTACTTC. This chain joins TRBV7-9 and TRBJ2-5; the D is unclear. Looked up from germline, CDR1 is SEHNR and CDR2 is FQNEAQ (reference sequence). The CDR3 runs to 14 residues. With 8 bases removed from V and 2 bases from J, the gap between germline ends came to 15 bases.

This clonotype came up many times. This chain uses TRBV20-1 with TRBJ2-5; the match to TRBD2 covers 7 bases. The CDR3 extends over 14 amino acids. Germline-derived CDR1 and CDR2 are DFQATT and SNEGSKA (reference sequence). J gave up 0 bases and V 5 bases, and 6 bases lay outside the gene matches. CDR3 in DNA: TGCAGTGCTCAGAGACTAGCCTACCAAGAGACCCAGTACTTC. Translated, it gives CSAQRLAYQETQYF.

This clonotype showed up many times. The V call is TRBV7-2, the J call TRBJ2-7, with 13 positions matching TRBD2. Unmatched junction bases numbered 8, after V lost 3 bases and J lost 3 bases. The germline V gene encodes CDR1 SGHTA and CDR2 FQGNSA. There are 17 residues in the CDR3. The CDR3 is CASSLLGLAGSNYEQYF. The DNA of the CDR3 is TGTGCCAGCAGCTTGTTGGGACTAGCGGGGTCTAACTACGAGCAGTACTTC.